The rows below give T cell receptor beta chains drawn from one sample of a study of tumor-infiltrating lymphocytes in primary liver carcinoma. TCRdb re-derived calls from the multiplex PCR reads in MiXCR, one entry per CDR3 protein. Of fewer than 350,000 distinct CDR3 sequences in the sample, approximately 60% were seen once. Sequenced material: peripheral blood. These TCRs come from a man aged 35 to 55 with primary liver carcinoma and hepatitis B virus infection. Both conserved end residues are part of each CDR3. D genes are given only for firm matches. Where a row states a size, it is once, few, many or the class of an expanded clone; other rows omit it.

J: TRBJ2-7
V: TRBV29-1
D: NA
size: NA
CDR3: CSARLGLSKDYGQYF
DNA: TGCAGCGCTAGACTCGGACTCTCAAAGGACTACGGGCAATACTTC

J: TRBJ2-1
V: TRBV28
D: NA
size: few
CDR3: CASSFGNGRYNEQFF
DNA: TGTGCCAGCAGTTTTGGGAACGGCCGTTACAATGAGCAGTTCTTC

J: TRBJ1-1
V: TRBV29-1
D: TRBD1
size: many
CDR3: CSAAGGNTEAFF
DNA: TGCAGCGCCGCAGGGGGGAACACTGAAGCTTTCTTT

J: TRBJ2-1
V: TRBV5-6
D: NA
size: NA
CDR3: CVSSLGQYNEQFF
DNA: TGTGTCAGCAGCCTGGGACAATACAATGAGCAGTTCTTC

J: TRBJ2-7
V: TRBV6-2/TRBV6-3
D: TRBD1
size: many
CDR3: CASTPAGGYEQYF
DNA: TGTGCCAGCACCCCCGCAGGGGGTTACGAGCAGTACTTC

J: TRBJ1-1
V: TRBV29-1
D: TRBD1
size: NA
CDR3: CGVGSAGGKVNAEAFF
DNA: TGCGGCGTTGGGTCGGCAGGGGGAAAGGTCAACGCTGAAGCTTTCTTT

J: TRBJ2-1
V: TRBV5-1
D: TRBD2
size: many
CDR3: CASSVTGTSSYNEQFF
DNA: TGCGCCAGCAGCGTCACCGGGACTAGCTCCTACAATGAGCAGTTCTTC

J: TRBJ1-2
V: TRBV14
D: TRBD1
size: once
CDR3: CVSSRWDRGDFQHGYTF
DNA: TGTGTCAGCAGCCGGTGGGACAGGGGAGACTTCCAGCATGGCTACACCTTC

J: TRBJ2-7
V: TRBV18
D: TRBD1
size: NA
CDR3: CASSPKTGEEQYF
DNA: TGTGCCAGCTCACCAAAGACAGGGGAGGAGCAGTACTTC

J: TRBJ2-2
V: TRBV12-3/TRBV12-4
D: NA
size: NA
CDR3: CASSLGQTGELFF
DNA: TGTGCCAGCAGTCTCGGACAGACCGGGGAGCTGTTTTTT

J: TRBJ2-7
V: TRBV4-2
D: NA
size: NA
CDR3: CASSKDPGALDQYF
DNA: TGTGCCAGCAGCAAAGATCCGGGAGCGCTAGACCAGTACTTC

J: TRBJ2-1
V: TRBV4-2
D: TRBD2
size: few
CDR3: CASSQPAGSSYNEQFF
DNA: TGTGCCAGCAGCCAACCAGCGGGAAGCTCCTACAATGAGCAGTTCTTC

J: TRBJ2-7
V: TRBV28
D: NA
size: few
CDR3: CASYRVQGEQYF
DNA: TGTGCCAGCTACAGGGTGCAGGGCGAGCAGTACTTC

J: TRBJ1-4
V: TRBV30
D: NA
size: NA
CDR3: CAWSEKEKLFF
DNA: TGTGCCTGGAGTGAGAAGGAAAAACTGTTTTTT

J: TRBJ2-5
V: TRBV11-2
D: NA
size: NA
CDR3: CASRLAEWETQYF
DNA: TGTGCCAGCAGATTAGCTGAGTGGGAGACCCAGTACTTC

J: TRBJ1-1
V: TRBV21-1
D: NA
size: NA
CDR3: CASSGRGGSLNTEAFF
DNA: TGTGCCAGCAGCGGTAGAGGTGGCAGCTTGAACACTGAAGCTTTCTTT

J: TRBJ1-5
V: TRBV30
D: NA
size: few
CDR3: CAWSAQPGFQPQHF
DNA: TGTGCCTGGAGCGCCCAACCCGGGTTTCAGCCCCAGCATTTT

J: TRBJ1-1
V: TRBV28
D: TRBD1
size: few
CDR3: CASNVTGGTEAFF
DNA: TGTGCCAGCAATGTGACAGGGGGCACTGAAGCTTTCTTT

J: TRBJ2-1
V: TRBV6-2/TRBV6-3
D: NA
size: NA
CDR3: CASSHSELFYNEQIF
DNA: TGTGCCAGCAGTCATTCGGAACTATTCTACAATGAGCAGATCTTC

J: TRBJ2-2
V: TRBV4-1
D: TRBD1
size: NA
CDR3: CASSPRNRGTGELFF
DNA: TGCGCCAGCAGCCCCAGGAACAGGGGGACCGGGGAGCTGTTTTTT

J: TRBJ2-7
V: TRBV6-5
D: NA
size: many
CDR3: CASTATVSYEQYF
DNA: TGTGCCAGCACCGCGACAGTGTCCTACGAGCAGTACTTC

J: TRBJ2-7
V: TRBV28
D: NA
size: NA
CDR3: CVSLRGGTENEQYF
DNA: TGTGTCAGTCTAAGGGGGGGGACAGAGAACGAGCAGTACTTC

J: TRBJ2-7
V: TRBV29-1
D: TRBD1
size: NA
CDR3: CNVSWTGSYEQYF
DNA: TGCAACGTTTCGTGGACAGGATCCTACGAGCAGTACTTC

J: TRBJ2-1
V: TRBV6-1
D: NA
size: NA
CDR3: CASSYEFYNEQFF
DNA: TGTGCCTCTTCTTACGAATTTTACAATGAGCAGTTCTTC

J: TRBJ2-3
V: TRBV7-9
D: NA
size: NA
CDR3: CASSLGGTLDTQYF
DNA: TGTGCCAGCAGCTTAGGAGGGACTTTAGATACGCAGTATTTT

J: TRBJ1-6
V: TRBV12-3/TRBV12-4
D: NA
size: few
CDR3: CASSLQGTWVSPLHF
DNA: TGTGCCAGCAGTCTACAGGGTACTTGGGTCTCACCCCTCCACTTT

J: TRBJ2-5
V: TRBV12-5
D: NA
size: NA
CDR3: CTSGLVRGGSETQYF
DNA: TGTACTAGTGGTTTGGTACGTGGCGGTTCGGAAACCCAGTACTTC

J: TRBJ1-3
V: TRBV5-1
D: NA
size: few
CDR3: CASSGDIGNTIYF
DNA: TGCGCCAGCAGCGGGGACATTGGAAACACCATATATTTT

J: TRBJ2-1
V: TRBV12-3/TRBV12-4
D: TRBD1
size: NA
CDR3: CASSLPQGNSEQFF
DNA: TGTGCCAGCAGCCTACCACAGGGGAACAGTGAGCAGTTTTTC

J: TRBJ2-1
V: TRBV5-4
D: TRBD1
size: many
CDR3: CASSEQGPSYNEQFF
DNA: TGTGCCAGCAGTGAACAGGGGCCCTCCTACAATGAGCAGTTCTTC

J: TRBJ2-7
V: TRBV4-1
D: NA
size: few
CDR3: CASGQKLSGLSYEQYF
DNA: TGCGCCAGCGGTCAGAAACTCTCAGGGTTGTCCTACGAGCAGTACTTC

J: TRBJ2-5
V: TRBV6-5
D: NA
size: NA
CDR3: CASSYLNGQETQYF
DNA: TGTGCCAGCAGTTACTTGAACGGCCAAGAGACCCAGTACTTC

J: TRBJ2-7
V: TRBV10-3
D: TRBD2
size: many
CDR3: CAISESGSGTYEQYF
DNA: TGTGCCATCAGTGAGTCCGGTAGCGGGACCTACGAGCAGTACTTC

J: TRBJ2-7
V: TRBV29-1
D: NA
size: NA
CDR3: CNIVGGRDEQYF
DNA: TGCAACATTGTAGGGGGGAGAGACGAGCAGTACTTC

J: TRBJ2-7
V: TRBV5-1
D: NA
size: NA
CDR3: CASSLAGQGSYEQYF
DNA: TGCGCCAGCAGCTTGGCCGGGCAGGGTTCATACGAGCAGTACTTC

J: TRBJ2-3
V: TRBV24-1
D: TRBD1
size: NA
CDR3: CATSVQRTGLTYAQYF
DNA: TGTGCCACCAGTGTGCAGAGGACAGGGTTAACATATGCGCAGTATTTT

J: TRBJ2-2
V: TRBV12-5
D: NA
size: few
CDR3: CASGLVQGNTGELFF
DNA: TGTGCTAGTGGTTTGGTACAGGGTAACACCGGGGAGCTGTTTTTT

J: TRBJ2-7
V: TRBV11-1
D: NA
size: NA
CDR3: CTSILEGLYEQYF
DNA: TGTACCAGCATCTTAGAAGGTCTCTACGAGCAGTACTTC

J: TRBJ2-7
V: TRBV1
D: NA
size: NA
CDR3: CTSSHLQGPLYEQYF
DNA: TGCACCAGCAGCCACTTACAGGGTCCCCTTTACGAGCAGTACTTC

J: TRBJ2-1
V: TRBV6-2/TRBV6-3
D: NA
size: NA
CDR3: CASSFRRGPSYNEQFF
DNA: TGTGCCAGCAGTTTTCGACGGGGGCCCTCCTACAATGAGCAGTTCTTC